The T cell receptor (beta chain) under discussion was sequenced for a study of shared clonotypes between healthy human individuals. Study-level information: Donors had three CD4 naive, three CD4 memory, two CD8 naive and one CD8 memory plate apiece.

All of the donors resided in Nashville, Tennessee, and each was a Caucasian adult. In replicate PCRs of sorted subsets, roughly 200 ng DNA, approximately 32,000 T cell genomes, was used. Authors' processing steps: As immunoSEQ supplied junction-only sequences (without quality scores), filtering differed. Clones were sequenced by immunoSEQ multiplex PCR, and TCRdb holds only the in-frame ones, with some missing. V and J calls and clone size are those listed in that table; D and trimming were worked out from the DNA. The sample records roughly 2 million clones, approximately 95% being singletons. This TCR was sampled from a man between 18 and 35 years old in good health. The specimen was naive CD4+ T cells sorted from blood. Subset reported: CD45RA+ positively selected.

The CDR3 here is CASEVRGNTGELFF. The CDR3 nucleotides are TGTGCCAGCGAGGTGCGGGGGAACACCGGGGAGCTGTTTTTT. V gene TRBV7-2 combines with J gene TRBJ2-2; D might be TRBD2 (6 bases). Trimming left V 8 bases short and J 1 base short, with 11 bases between. The CDR3 sequence is 14 residues long. Germline assignment: CDR1 SGHTA and CDR2 FQGNSA.